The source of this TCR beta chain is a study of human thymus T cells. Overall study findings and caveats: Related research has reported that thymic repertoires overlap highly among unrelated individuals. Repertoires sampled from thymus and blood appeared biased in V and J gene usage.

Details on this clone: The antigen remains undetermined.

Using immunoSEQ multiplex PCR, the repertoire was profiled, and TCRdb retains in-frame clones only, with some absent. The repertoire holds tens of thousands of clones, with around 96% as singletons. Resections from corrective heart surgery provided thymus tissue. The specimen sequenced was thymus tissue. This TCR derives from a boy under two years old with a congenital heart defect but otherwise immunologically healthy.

CDR3 coding DNA: TGTGCCTGGATTAACGGGGTTTACAATGAGCAGTTCTTC. Residues: CAWINGVYNEQFF. This chain uses TRBV30 with TRBJ2-1; D is perhaps TRBD2 (5 bases). Trimming shortened V by 4 bases and J by 4 bases, and 11 bases separated the two germline ends. The CDR3 covers 13 residues. Germline CDR1 is GTSNPN and CDR2 is SVGIG (reference sequence).